The clone carrying this T cell receptor beta chain has only a few counts. What it recognizes is unknown. This sample stems from a study of T-cell memory formation after mild COVID-19. Study-wide results and limits: Still unconfirmed is whether the second-wave clones peaking on day 37 recognized SARS-CoV-2. The appearance of some responding clones in pre-infection memory suggested that cross-reactive memory joined.

Constant-segment primers served in 5'RACE that generated TCR alpha and TCR beta cDNA libraries bearing sample barcodes and UMIs. TCRdb reprocessed the 5' RACE reads with MiXCR, giving one entry per CDR3 protein. The table includes 80,000 to 90,000 distinct CDR3 sequences, around 25% detected once. Germline CDR1 reads MNHEY; CDR2 reads SVGEGT. The V gene end was trimmed by 10 bases and the J gene end by 0 bases; junction bases not matched to a gene: 5. CDR3 length equals 14 residues. The sequence came from a man between 18 and 35 years old who had mild COVID-19 (a few samples of this study predate the infection). Cell type and time point are not known. This sequence joins TRBV6-2 or TRBV6-3 and TRBJ2-1; 8 bases agree with TRBD2. The material sequenced was PBMCs or a T cell subset sorted from them (not recorded which). The CDR3 DNA reads as TGTGCCACCGGCGGGGGGAGCTCCTACAATGAGCAGTTCTTC. Amino acid sequence: CATGGGSSYNEQFF.